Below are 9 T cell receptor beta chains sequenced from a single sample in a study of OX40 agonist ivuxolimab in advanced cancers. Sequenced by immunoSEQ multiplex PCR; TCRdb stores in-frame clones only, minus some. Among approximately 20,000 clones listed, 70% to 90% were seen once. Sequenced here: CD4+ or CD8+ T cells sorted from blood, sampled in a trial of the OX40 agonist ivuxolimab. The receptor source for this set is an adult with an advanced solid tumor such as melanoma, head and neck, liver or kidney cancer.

This CDR3 reads CASSQHNRVWEQYF. The CDR3 DNA is TGTGCCAGCAGCCAACACAACAGGGTTTGGGAGCAGTACTTC. V and J are TRBV14 and TRBJ2-7; perhaps TRBD1 as D (6 bases). This CDR3 has 14 residues. From germline, CDR1 is SGHDN and CDR2 FVKESK. Trimming left V 2 bases short and J 7 bases short, with 15 bases between.

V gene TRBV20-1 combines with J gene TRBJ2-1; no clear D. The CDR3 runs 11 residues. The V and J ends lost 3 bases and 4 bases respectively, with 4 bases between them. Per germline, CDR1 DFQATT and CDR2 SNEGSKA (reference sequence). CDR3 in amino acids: CSASGYNEQFF. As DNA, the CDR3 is TGCAGTGCTAGTGGGTACAATGAGCAGTTCTTC.

The CDR3 reads CASIPLGVNEQFF. The CDR3 nucleotides read TGTGCCAGCATCCCCCTTGGGGTCAATGAGCAGTTCTTC. This chain connects TRBV7-9 to TRBJ2-1; no clear D. Germline loops: CDR1 SEHNR, CDR2 FQNEAQ (reference sequence). The CDR3 totals 13 residues. V was clipped by 7 bases and J by 6 bases, with 13 bases between them.

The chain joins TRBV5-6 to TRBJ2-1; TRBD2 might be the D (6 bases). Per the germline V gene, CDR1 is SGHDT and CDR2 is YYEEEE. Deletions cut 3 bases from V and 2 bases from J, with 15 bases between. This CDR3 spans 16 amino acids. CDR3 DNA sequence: TGTGCCAGCAGCTCACCTACGGGAGTCGCCTACAATGAGCAGTTCTTC. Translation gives CASSSPTGVAYNEQFF.

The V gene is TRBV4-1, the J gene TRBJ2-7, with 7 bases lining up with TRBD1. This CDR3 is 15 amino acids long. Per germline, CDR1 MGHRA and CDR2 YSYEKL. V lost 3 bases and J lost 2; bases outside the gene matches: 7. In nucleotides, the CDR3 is TGCGCCAGCAGCCAGATAGACAGGGCCACCTACGAGCAGTACTTC. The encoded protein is CASSQIDRATYEQYF.

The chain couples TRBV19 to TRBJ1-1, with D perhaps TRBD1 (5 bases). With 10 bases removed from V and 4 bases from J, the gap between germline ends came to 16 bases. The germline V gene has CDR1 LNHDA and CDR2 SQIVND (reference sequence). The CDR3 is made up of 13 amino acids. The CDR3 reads CATNTAGSTEAFF. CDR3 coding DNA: TGTGCCACTAACACCGCAGGGAGCACTGAAGCTTTCTTT. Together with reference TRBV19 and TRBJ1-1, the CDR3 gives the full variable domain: DGGITQSPKYLFRKEGQNVTLSCEQNLNHDAMYWYRQDPGQGLRLIYYSQIVNDFQKGDIAEGYSVSREKKESFPLTVTSAQKNPTAFYLCATNTAGSTEAFFGQGTRLTVV.

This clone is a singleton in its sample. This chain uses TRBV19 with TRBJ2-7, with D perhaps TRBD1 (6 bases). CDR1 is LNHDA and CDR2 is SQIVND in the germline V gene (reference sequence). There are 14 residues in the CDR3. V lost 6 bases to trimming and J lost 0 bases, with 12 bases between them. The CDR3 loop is CASRDTGSSYEQYF. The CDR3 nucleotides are TGTGCCAGTAGAGATACAGGGAGCTCCTACGAGCAGTACTTC.

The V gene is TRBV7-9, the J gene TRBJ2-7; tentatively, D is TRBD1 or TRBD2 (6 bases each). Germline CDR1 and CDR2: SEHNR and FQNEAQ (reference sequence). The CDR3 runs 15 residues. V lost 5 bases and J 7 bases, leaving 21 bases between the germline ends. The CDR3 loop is CASSAAGDREWEQYF. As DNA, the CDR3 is TGTGCCAGCAGCGCCGCAGGGGACCGGGAGTGGGAGCAGTACTTC. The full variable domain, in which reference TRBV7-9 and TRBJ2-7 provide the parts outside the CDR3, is DTGVSQNPRHKITKRGQNVTFRCDPISEHNRLYWYRQTLGQGPEFLTYFQNEAQLEKSRLLSDRFSAERPKGSFSTLEIQRTEQGDSAMYLCASSAAGDREWEQYFGPGTRLTVT.

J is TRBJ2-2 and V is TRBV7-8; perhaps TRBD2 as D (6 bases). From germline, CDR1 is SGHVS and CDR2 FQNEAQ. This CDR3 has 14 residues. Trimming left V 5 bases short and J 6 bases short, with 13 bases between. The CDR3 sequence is CASSPRTSPGELFF. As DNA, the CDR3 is TGTGCCAGCAGCCCCCGTACTAGCCCCGGGGAGCTGTTTTTT.